A single sample gave rise to the 20 T cell receptor beta chains below, sequenced in a study of T cell responses to AZD1222 COVID-19 vaccine. Only in-frame clones appear in the TCRdb table, and some are missing; sequencing was by immunoSEQ multiplex PCR. The sample has some 150,000 clones, approximately 94% seen once. This material consisted of peripheral blood, taken on day 0 of AZD1222 vaccination. These receptors came from an adult in good health.

The DNA of the CDR3 is TGTGCCAGCAGTCCGCGGACAGGGCGGAATGAGCAGTTCTTC. Its translation: CASSPRTGRNEQFF. The V and J genes are TRBV27 and TRBJ2-1, with 8 bases matching TRBD1. Germline CDR1 reads MNHEY; CDR2 reads SMNVEV (reference sequence). V lost 5 bases and J lost 7; bases outside the gene matches: 7. This CDR3 comprises 14 residues.

This chain uses TRBV19 with TRBJ2-7; 10 nucleotides agree with TRBD1. Germline V gene lookup returns CDR1 LNHDA and CDR2 SQIVND (reference sequence). The CDR3 has 13 residues. V trimming: 10 bases; J trimming: 4 bases; junction bases outside the gene matches: 7. DNA of the CDR3: TGTGCCACCTTGGGGACAGGGGATTACGAGCAGTACTTC. Residues: CATLGTGDYEQYF.

The CDR3 spells CAWSDSVTYNEQFF. DNA for the CDR3: TGTGCCTGGAGTGATAGCGTTACCTACAATGAGCAGTTCTTC. This rearrangement joins TRBV30 to TRBJ2-1, with D perhaps matching TRBD2 (5 bases). The CDR3 spans 14 residues. Trimming removed 1 base at V and 2 bases at J, with 9 bases between. Germline CDR1 is GTSNPN and CDR2 is SVGIG (reference sequence).

The genes are TRBV10-3 and TRBJ1-2, with TRBD1 matching 11 bases. Germline values: CDR1 ENHRY, CDR2 SYGVKD. The length of the CDR3 is 15 residues. Germline trimming cut 6 bases from V and 3 bases from J; bases unmatched to any gene: 6. The CDR3 nucleotides read TGTGCCATCAGGGACAGGGGGCGCGGCGACTATGGCTACACCTTC. Translated, it gives CAIRDRGRGDYGYTF.

The chain recombines TRBV9 with TRBJ1-1; D unresolved. Germline V lookup: CDR1 SGDLS, CDR2 YYNGEE. The CDR3 totals 13 residues. With 4 bases removed from V and 4 bases from J, the gap between germline ends came to 11 bases. Here the CDR3 reads CASSKMGSTEAFF. In DNA, the CDR3 is TGTGCCAGCAGCAAGATGGGGTCCACTGAAGCTTTCTTT.

V and J are TRBV27 and TRBJ1-1; a possible D gene is TRBD1 (6 bases). Trimming took 4 bases from V and 4 from J, leaving 10 bases between them. This CDR3 region has 13 residues. Germline CDR1 MNHEY, CDR2 SMNVEV (reference sequence). The CDR3 nucleotides read TGTGCCAGCAGTTACAGGGTCGGCACTGAAGCTTTCTTT. As protein: CASSYRVGTEAFF.

V is TRBV3-1 (or the pseudogene TRBV3-2) and J is TRBJ1-6; D perhaps matches TRBD1 (6 bases). The CDR3 covers 17 residues. Trimming left V 0 bases short and J 10 bases short, with 19 bases between. CDR1 and CDR2 (germline): LGHDT, YNNKEL (reference sequence). CDR3 nucleotides: TGTGCCAGCAGCCAAGATGGGATGGGGGGGCTTGGGTCACCCCTCCACTTT. This translates into CASSQDGMGGLGSPLHF.

About this clone itself: Other DNA sequences from this sample encode an identical CDR3 as well. The genes are TRBV27 and TRBJ1-6; no firm D call. The V gene's germline CDR1 is MNHEY and CDR2 SMNVEV (reference sequence). The CDR3 contains 12 residues. Between the trimmed V and J ends, which lost 2 bases and 7 bases, there was a span of 3 bases. CDR3 loop: CASSLINSPLHF. Written as DNA, the CDR3 is TGTGCCAGCAGTTTAATCAATTCACCCCTCCACTTT.

The chain couples TRBV3-1 (or the pseudogene TRBV3-2) to TRBJ1-1, with D tentatively TRBD1 (5 bases). This CDR3 has 15 residues. From germline, CDR1 is LGHDT and CDR2 YNNKEL (reference sequence). With 4 bases removed from V and 2 bases from J, the gap between germline ends came to 14 bases. In DNA, the CDR3 is TGTGCCAGCAGCCTTGTTGGGGGGACTAACACTGAAGCTTTCTTT. Its translation is CASSLVGGTNTEAFF.

The chain employs TRBV3-1 (or the pseudogene TRBV3-2) and TRBJ1-3; perhaps TRBD1 as D (6 bases). V lost 2 bases to trimming and J lost 12 bases, with 14 bases between them. The CDR3 has 13 residues. CDR1 is LGHDT, CDR2 YNNKEL, per germline (reference sequence). The CDR3 DNA follows: TGTGCCAGCAGCCAACTGGGAGGGGGATACATATATTTT. This translates into CASSQLGGGYIYF.

J is TRBJ2-1 and V is TRBV5-6, with 10 positions matching TRBD2. This CDR3 has 15 amino acids. Per the germline V gene, CDR1 is SGHDT and CDR2 is YYEEEE. Unmatched junction bases numbered 6, after V lost 4 bases and J lost 5 bases. Written as DNA, the CDR3 is TGTGCCAGCAGCGCCCTAGCGGGAGTAAACAATGAGCAGTTCTTC. Translating gives CASSALAGVNNEQFF.

This chain connects TRBV12-3 or TRBV12-4 to TRBJ2-2; D is perhaps TRBD1 (6 bases). V lost 7 bases, J lost 6 bases, and 12 bases lay in between. This CDR3 is built from 13 residues. This CDR3 is CASILQGAGELFF. CDR3 in DNA: TGTGCCAGCATTCTACAGGGTGCCGGGGAGCTGTTTTTT.

This rearrangement joins TRBV20-1 to TRBJ2-1, with no clear D. Looked up from germline, CDR1 is DFQATT and CDR2 is SNEGSKA (reference sequence). V shed 6 bases and J shed 10 bases, with 10 bases lying between them. The CDR3 totals 10 residues. CDR3 bases: TGCAGTGCGTTTAGTAACGAGCAGTTCTTC. Its protein product is CSAFSNEQFF.

The V gene is TRBV19, the J gene TRBJ1-4, with 8 bases identical to TRBD1. With 5 bases clipped from V and 0 bases from J, the junction kept 23 bases outside the gene matches. The germline V gene encodes CDR1 LNHDA and CDR2 SQIVND (reference sequence). This CDR3 region has 22 residues. The CDR3 DNA reads as TGTGCCAGTAGTTTCTCAACACTCGTCGTTGGGACAGGACCTCCAACTAATGAAAAACTGTTTTTT. Translation: CASSFSTLVVGTGPPTNEKLFF.

The genes are TRBV27 and TRBJ1-5; no clear D. V lost 1 base and J lost 2, with 9 bases in between. The CDR3 loop spans 15 amino acids. Germline lookup yields CDR1 MNHEY and CDR2 SMNVEV (reference sequence). CDR3 sequence reads: CASSLWAEGNQPQHF. Written as DNA, the CDR3 is TGTGCCAGCAGTTTATGGGCGGAAGGCAATCAGCCCCAGCATTTT.

With respect to this clone: At the DNA level, this CDR3 is encoded by other sequences in the same sample as well. The gene calls are TRBV9 and TRBJ2-1; D uncertain. CDR3 size: 10 residues. Germline CDR1 and CDR2: SGDLS and YYNGEE. V was shortened by 3 bases and J by 7 bases, with 2 bases between the two germline ends. CDR3 region: CASSGNEQFF. The CDR3 nucleotides are TGTGCCAGCAGCGGTAATGAGCAGTTCTTC.

The chain links TRBV5-1 to TRBJ2-5; D gene ambiguous. The CDR3 length is 16 residues. Trimming removed 0 bases from V and 4 bases from J, with 16 bases in between. Germline CDR1 is SGHRS and CDR2 is YFSETQ. The CDR3, as DNA: TGCGCCAGCAGCTTGGACCAGGTCCGGCGCGGAGAGACCCAGTACTTC. Translation gives CASSLDQVRRGETQYF. Full variable domain (missing parts from reference TRBV5-1 and TRBJ2-5): KAGVTQTPRYLIKTRGQQVTLSCSPISGHRSVSWYQQTPGQGLQFLFEYFSETQRNKGNFPGRFSGRQFSNSRSEMNVSTLELGDSALYLCASSLDQVRRGETQYFGPGTRLLVL.

The rearrangement uses TRBV27 and TRBJ1-2, with TRBD1 identical over 8 bases. V lost 5 bases and J lost 8; bases outside the gene matches: 7. CDR1 and CDR2 from the germline V gene are MNHEY and SMNVEV (reference sequence). This CDR3 is built from 13 residues. CDR3 sequence (DNA): TGTGCCAGCAGTCCGACAGGGGCGAGGGGCTACACCTTC. Translated: CASSPTGARGYTF.

The J gene is TRBJ2-7, the V gene TRBV5-4; TRBD1 or TRBD2 may be the D gene (5 bases each). Germline V gives CDR1 SGHNT, CDR2 YYREEE (reference sequence). V was shortened by 4 bases and J by 2 bases, with 13 bases between the two germline ends. The CDR3 consists of 14 residues. CDR3 region: CASSRPGRPYEQYF. CDR3 bases: TGTGCCAGCAGCCGCCCGGGGCGGCCCTACGAGCAGTACTTC.

J is TRBJ1-5 and V is TRBV19, with 9 positions matching TRBD1. CDR3 size: 13 residues. Germline V gene sequence: CDR1 LNHDA, CDR2 SQIVND (reference sequence). Losses at the gene ends were 10 bases for V and 5 bases for J; bases not matched to a gene: 6. The CDR3: CATKGQGHQPQHF. CDR3 sequence (DNA): TGTGCCACCAAGGGACAGGGTCATCAGCCCCAGCATTTT.